The T cell receptor beta chain under discussion was sequenced for a study of shared clonotypes between healthy human individuals. Study information: Aged 18 to 49, the donors were two women and three men. Whole-study findings and limits: Non-shared clonotypes had lower generation probabilities than those shared by all four donors. Donors were few, which limited the genetic and exposure-history diversity represented.

In this sample, this clone turned up once. Its specificity is not known. The V gene lost 0 bases and the J gene lost 10 bases, with 10 bases spanning the gap. This CDR3 spans 12 amino acids. Germline loops: CDR1 SGHDT, CDR2 YYEEEE. Only in-frame clones appear in the TCRdb table, and some are missing; sequencing was by immunoSEQ multiplex PCR. This table holds 1.5 million to 2.5 million clones, roughly 95% found once. CD45RO-negative, CCR7-positively selected cells formed the naive CD8 fraction, excluding terminally differentiated effector memory CD45RA+ cells. Material: naive CD8+ T cells sorted from blood. The chain couples TRBV5-6 to TRBJ1-1; no clear D gene. The sequence was collected from a man in his late teens or twenties in good health. The CDR3 reads CASSLGLMAAFF. CDR3 bases: TGTGCCAGCAGCTTGGGTCTCATGGCAGCTTTCTTT. Drawing the rest from reference TRBV5-6 and TRBJ1-1, the complete variable domain is DAGVTQSPTHLIKTRGQQVTLRCSPKSGHDTVSWYQQALGQGPQFIFQYYEEEERQRGNFPDRFSGHQFPNYSSELNVNALLLGDSALYLCASSLGLMAAFFGQGTRLTVV.